These 4 T cell receptor beta chains came from one sample sequenced in a study of T cells in Graves' hyperthyroidism and ophthalmopathy. From RNA transcripts, TCR beta CDR3 regions were amplified. Carried out on the TCR CDR3, a first-round RT-PCR used the HTBI primer set. TCRdb fed the multiplex PCR reads into MiXCR, producing one record per CDR3 protein. The table lists 490,000 or so distinct CDR3 sequences, 15% to 20% of them singletons, with roughly 29% in the top ten. The sequencing sample was made of blood. These receptors were collected from a woman aged 25 to 39 with Graves' ophthalmopathy.

This clonotype was counted ten times or more. The V call is TRBV7-9, the J call TRBJ2-1; TRBD2 agrees at 10 bases. This CDR3 has 16 amino acids. Losses at the gene ends were 5 bases for V and 6 bases for J; bases not matched to a gene: 10. Germline values: CDR1 SEHNR, CDR2 FQNEAQ (reference sequence). Here the CDR3 DNA reads TGTGCCAGCAGCCACATCCTAGCGGGAGAGGTCAATGAGCAGTTCTTC. Protein sequence: CASSHILAGEVNEQFF. The whole variable domain, remainder taken from reference TRBV7-9 and TRBJ2-1, is DTGVSQNPRHKITKRGQNVTFRCDPISEHNRLYWYRQTLGQGPEFLTYFQNEAQLEKSRLLSDRFSAERPKGSFSTLEIQRTEQGDSAMYLCASSHILAGEVNEQFFGPGTRLTVL.

This clonotype has a count of ten or more. The rearrangement joins TRBV20-1 to TRBJ2-1; 8 nucleotides line up with TRBD2. Germline-derived CDR1 and CDR2 are DFQATT and SNEGSKA (reference sequence). CDR3 length: 14 residues. Trimming at V came to 6 bases and at J to 6 bases, leaving 10 bases not matched to a gene. The CDR3 DNA sequence: TGCAGTGCCACCCCAACTAGCGGACTCAATGAGCAGTTCTTC. Translation gives CSATPTSGLNEQFF.

This clonotype was observed many times. The chain combines TRBV20-1 with TRBJ2-7, with 7 bases identical to TRBD2. This CDR3 has 14 amino acids. CDR1 and CDR2 (germline): DFQATT, SNEGSKA (reference sequence). V lost 6 bases, J lost 0 bases, and 8 bases stayed unmatched. The CDR3 DNA reads TGCAGTGCAGCTCCACTAGCGCTCTCCTACGAGCAGTACTTC. Amino acids: CSAAPLALSYEQYF.

In its sample, this clonotype was seen many times. The V and J genes are TRBV5-8 and TRBJ2-1; 11 nucleotides align to TRBD2. From germline, CDR1 is SGHTS and CDR2 YDEGEE. With 4 bases clipped from V and 3 bases from J, the junction kept 12 bases outside the gene matches. This CDR3 comprises 18 residues. CDR3 nucleotide sequence: TGTGCCAGCAGCGCCCAGCGGCTAGCGGGAGGTGTCTACAATGAGCAGTTCTTC. Translation gives CASSAQRLAGGVYNEQFF.